This T cell receptor beta chain was found in a study of T-cell memory formation after mild COVID-19. TCRdb recomputed calls from the 5' RACE reads with MiXCR, one row per CDR3 protein. The repertoire holds some 490,000 distinct CDR3 sequences, with around a sixth as singletons. A few counts support this clonotype. CDR3 length equals 16 residues. V dropped 4 bases and J dropped 3; count of bases not matched to a gene: 8. The sequencing sample was made of PBMCs or a T cell subset sorted from them (not recorded which). The V call is TRBV12-3 or TRBV12-4, the J call TRBJ2-3; 9 bases match TRBD2. This sequence was found in an adult woman who had mild COVID-19 (a few samples of this study predate the infection). Cell type and time point are not known. As DNA, the CDR3 is TGTGCCAGCAGTTCCGGGACTAGCAGGTCAACAGATACGCAGTATTTT. Protein product: CASSSGTSRSTDTQYF.